This record concerns one T cell receptor beta chain sequence. The data were taken from a study of metastatic and nonmetastatic thyroid tumors. TCRdb re-analyzed the PCR reads using MiXCR. The sample contains 75,000 to 95,000 clones, approximately 12% of which appear only once. Patients were all untreated before their thyroid surgery. Specimen: blood. The TCR originated in a female donor with papillary thyroid cancer or a benign thyroid nodule (not recorded which). Some clones in this sample may be carry-over from other donors' samples.

The CDR3 spells CASSQGLASYEQYF. CDR3 nucleotide sequence: TGCGCCAGCAGCCAAGGCCTAGCTTCCTACGAGCAGTACTTC. This chain uses TRBV4-1 with TRBJ2-7; a weak D match, TRBD2 (5 bases). The germline V gene encodes CDR1 MGHRA and CDR2 YSYEKL. This CDR3 has 14 residues. The V end lost 1 base, the J end lost 1 base, and 8 bases lay between the germline ends.